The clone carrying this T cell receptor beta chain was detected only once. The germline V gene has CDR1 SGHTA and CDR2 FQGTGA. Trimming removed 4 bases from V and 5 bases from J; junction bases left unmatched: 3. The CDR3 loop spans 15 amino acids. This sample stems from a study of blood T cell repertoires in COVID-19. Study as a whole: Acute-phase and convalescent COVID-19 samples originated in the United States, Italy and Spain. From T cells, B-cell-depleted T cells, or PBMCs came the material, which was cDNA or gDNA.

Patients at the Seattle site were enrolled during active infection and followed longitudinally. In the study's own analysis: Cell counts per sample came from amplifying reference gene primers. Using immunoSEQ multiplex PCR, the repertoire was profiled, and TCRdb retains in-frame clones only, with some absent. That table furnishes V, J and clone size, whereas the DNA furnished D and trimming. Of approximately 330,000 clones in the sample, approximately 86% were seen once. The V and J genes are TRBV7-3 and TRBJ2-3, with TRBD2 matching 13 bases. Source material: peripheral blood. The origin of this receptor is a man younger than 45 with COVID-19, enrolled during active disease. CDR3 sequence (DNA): TGTGCCAGCAGCTCCGGGACTAGCGGGGTAGATACGCAGTATTTT. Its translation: CASSSGTSGVDTQYF.